A single T cell receptor beta chain is shown here with its context. Its antigen is unknown. V lost 4 bases, J lost 9 bases, and 22 bases lay in between. CDR1 is MNHEY and CDR2 is SVGAGI in the germline V gene. This CDR3 is 16 amino acids long. Within the library, unique molecular identifiers were attached to each individual cDNA molecule. TCRdb called the RACE reads again in MiXCR, with one record for every CDR3 protein. The data contain 40,000 to 50,000 distinct CDR3 sequences, roughly an eighth of them singletons. The time point denotes: pre-sensitization, week 0. The treatment denotes: therapeutic diphenylcyclopropenone sensitization with weekly scalp DPC. This specimen comes from a study of human T cells and chemical hapten exposure. About the study: In the sensitization step, 2% DPC was placed on about 2 cm by about 2 cm of upper inner arm skin.

Study conclusions and caveats: Because all patients had alopecia, their immune responses might differ from healthy ones. Significantly more large CDR3 similarity clusters arose among expanded TCRs than among controls.

This clonotype was sampled from a woman aged 25 to 39 with alopecia areata. Some clones in this sample may be carry-over from other donors' samples. Specimen: whole blood, collected in connection with sensitization to the hapten diphenylcyclopropenone (DPC). The rearrangement uses TRBV6-5 and TRBJ2-1; TRBD1 might be the D (6 bases). The CDR3 DNA reads TGTGCCAGCAGTTCCGACAGGAAACAATGGATGGGTGAGCAGTTCTTC. As protein: CASSSDRKQWMGEQFF.